This T cell receptor (beta chain) was observed in a study of cytomegalovirus exposure and HLA in healthy donors listed by TCRdb under 2017. Context from the whole study: In an earlier analysis of approximately 640 of the donors, approximately 260 Gb of sequence data and 90 million to 130 million unique TCR beta sequences from 150 million to 200 million T cells were reported. On average, over 200,000 unique TCR beta nucleotide sequences were sequenced per donor among 398 genotyped donors of the cohort, with about 17% of those sequences being non-productive. In addition to the first cohort of 666 subjects, a separate validation cohort of approximately 130 different subjects was used. An earlier analysis of some 600 of the donors applied high-throughput TCR beta sequencing to assess whether each TCR beta V gene segment acted as functional or pseudogenic. Alongside the repertoire data, information on donor age, sex, ethnicity and CMV serostatus was compiled. Of the roughly 420 genotyped donors, approximately 81% were placed in the genetic ancestry cluster associated with self-reported Caucasian donors. Class I and class II HLA loci were covered by the typing at four-digit resolution. Typing coverage varied by locus: roughly 629-640 donors for A, B, C, DRB1 and DQB1; approximately 560 for DQA1; about 570 for DPA1; fewer than 480 for DPB1. To predict cytomegalovirus infection status, the study combined high-throughput TCR immunosequencing, statistical association of individual TCRs with disease status, and machine learning. Because of strong linkage in the cohort, five DR-DQ haplotypes were treated as single units for association and clustering. Genome-wide SNP genotypes for about three fifths of the roughly 670 donors were used in a later genetic analysis, which treated that subset as a discovery cohort. An early release that covered fewer than 750 HLA-typed donors contained around 300 gigabases of sequencing data and roughly 84 million unique TCR sequences. Rather than drawing on any new phenotypic data, the later analysis identified candidate immune exposures from TCR beta sequences and the way those sequences occurred across donors. The study aimed to test whether signatures of past pathogen exposure could be identified by cataloging public T cell receptors. The T cell repertoires of several hundred subjects were profiled by immunosequencing and related to cytomegalovirus serostatus. In a later analysis, previously published TCR beta repertoires from 600 to 850 donors were re-analyzed and high-resolution HLA genotyping was added so that TCR occurrence patterns could be studied. All discovery cohort repertoires had been generated on a single sequencing platform. Results the study describes overall, beyond this receptor: Compared with the roughly 670-donor mean, donors in an Asian-associated ancestry cluster had fewer N-insertions in productive TCRs, according to a later genetic analysis. The presence/absence analyses assumed that sequencing depth was roughly uniform across donors, and that assumption may not be true. The study listed 150 to 200 TCR beta chains as associated with cytomegalovirus. Assigning TCR associations to individual alleles was difficult when HLA alleles, especially DR and DQ, strongly co-occurred. In a later analysis, most CMV-associated TCR beta chains were found to appear HLA-restricted, with HLA associations seemingly driven largely by CMV exposure. In this cohort, only TCR beta chains were sequenced, and detectable features were limited by the absence of alpha or paired-chain data. The earlier analysis of some 540 of the donors excluded over 15 rarely observed V segments, including chromosome 9 orphons, because counts were too low. Because HLA typing was missing for some donors at each locus, association tests included only the typed subset. The classifier was reported to diagnose cytomegalovirus status with high specificity and sensitivity in both the original and validation cohorts. Some IMGT-functional V segments, including TRBV6-2 and TRBV6-3, could not be distinguished by the 87-base-pair reads and were therefore excluded. In a later analysis, several top co-occurrence clusters were reported to appear linked to parvovirus B19, influenza, CMV and Epstein-Barr virus. In vitro tests confirmed that three of the cytomegalovirus-associated TCR beta chains recognize cytomegalovirus antigens. A group of highly shared sequence variants was considered likely to be a technical artifact of the sequencing pipeline. Correlated functional status among segregating V segments might be attributable to linkage disequilibrium, but an unknown experimental factor could not be ruled out. While some public TCRs were present in many individuals, most TCR sequences turned up only very rarely across donors. A later analysis associated 15,000 to 20,000 TCR beta sequences with specific HLA alleles at a false discovery rate of 0.05. In a later analysis, TCR association rates were found to vary across HLA loci, with the most associated TCRs seen for DRB1 alleles and the fewest for HLA-C alleles. In an earlier analysis of some 640 of the donors, most TCR beta V segments were observed in productive rearrangements about 87% or about 30% of the time, broadly matching IMGT annotations. A further reported finding was that TCR beta sequences accurately predicted the HLA-A and HLA-B alleles for most subjects in the first cohort. An association between a missense DCLRE1C variant and V-gene and J-gene trimming of TCR beta chains was found in a later genetic analysis and replicated in an independent cohort. Immune exposure information for the cohort was limited to CMV serostatus. It was suggested by the authors that the approach could potentially be generalized to other disease states and immunological phenotypes. Compared with equally common non-associated chains, HLA-associated TCR beta chains in a later analysis were more clonally expanded and had lower generation probabilities.

Details on this clone: No antigen is known for it. No base-level quality is on record; no much larger clone is a single base apart.

Receptor amplification or capture employed the immunoSEQ multiplex PCR assay. A mixture of 60 forward primers for TCR Vbeta segments and 13 reverse primers for TCR Jbeta segments was used in the multiplex PCR. The CDR3 region of rearranged TCR beta genes was amplified from genomic DNA with a multiplex PCR assay. The Illumina HiSeq System was used to sequence the amplified TCR beta libraries as 87-base-pair reads. The original pipeline was this. Across the 670 or so repertoires, a later analysis counted 60 million to 90 million unique TCR beta chains, 9.5 million to 13 million of which were shared by at least two donors. Raw reads were error-corrected and collapsed into unique sequences with a nearest-neighbor algorithm that merged closely related sequences to remove PCR and sequencing errors. To assign V, D and J gene segments, CDR3 sequences were aligned to IMGT reference sequences. Each retained sequence needed at least a six-nucleotide match to both a V gene segment and a J gene segment. Rearrangements were classified as productive when the CDR3 lacked stop codons and remained in frame with V and J, and all other rearrangements were classified as non-productive. CDR3 was defined by IMGT convention, running from the second conserved V-encoded cysteine to the conserved J-encoded phenylalanine. In an earlier analysis of some 550 of the donors, sequences lacking an unambiguous match to a single V gene segment were excluded. In an earlier analysis of roughly 500 of the donors, V segments were called functional above 56.7% productive rearrangements and were called segregating when the between-donor standard deviation exceeded 5%. A statistical classification framework was built to diagnose cytomegalovirus status from the catalog of TCR beta chain sequences. In a later analysis, V and J genes were assigned by comparing TCR nucleotide sequences against IMGT/GENE-DB human TR gene sequences. A later analysis assigned CDR3 sequences and most-parsimonious VDJ recombination scenarios with the TCRdist pipeline. In a later analysis, each TCR beta chain was defined by its CDR3 amino acid sequence together with its V-gene family, and reads without a unique V-gene family were excluded. A later analysis removed 500 to 650 highly shared, low-generation-probability nucleotide sequences to deal with suspected cross-contamination and a sequencing artifact. For each public chain, a later analysis derived a clonal expansion index from normalized ranks of inferred template counts within each repertoire. A later analysis computed generation probabilities with a VDJ recombination model fitted to out-of-frame rearrangements, and checked the results against IGoR. In a later analysis, hypergeometric tests were used to score TCR-TCR, TCR-HLA and TCR-CMV co-occurrence, with a repertoire-size bias correction applied to TCR pairs. To estimate false discovery rates, a later analysis permuted the HLA or CMV assignments 20 times. In a later analysis, co-occurring TCRs were grouped with DBSCAN, and TCRdist sequence similarity was added when clustering was performed within HLA-allele-positive subsets. Repertoires with fewer than 30,000 or more than 120,000 public chains were left out of co-occurrence clustering, as were several repertoires with anomalous nucleotide sharing. Imported from immuneACCESS, the table was reduced by TCRdb to in-frame sequences with V and J called. These copies leave out some clones; in studies compared against another copy, an unresolved V gene accounts for under half, and the cause of the remainder is not known. V, J and clone size are taken as reported in that table, and D and trimming were inferred from the DNA itself. The sample includes 150,000 to 200,000 clones, with around four fifths observed a single time. The ten largest clones capture around 7% of the sample.

Counted from cysteine to phenylalanine, this CDR3 has 13 amino acids. Only CDR3 DNA remains: 39 bases, in frame from the first base. The germline V gene encodes CDR1 GTSNPN and CDR2 SVGIG (reference sequence). V is pared back by 0 bases and J by 5 bases, with 10 bases lying between the germline termini. In total, approximately 610 healthy bone marrow donors made up the cohort. At the time of sampling, every cohort member was nominally healthy, though immune exposures that went unrecorded were likely present. The donor tested CMV seropositive and was one of the 289 seropositive cohort members. A peripheral blood sample was provided by each donor, and peripheral blood mononuclear cells were used for TCR beta sequencing. The Qiagen DNeasy Blood Extraction Kit was used to extract genomic DNA from the blood cell samples.

The chain uses TRBV30 and TRBJ1-1; TRBD1 is a possible D gene, resting on 6 matching bases. Sequencing input: PBMCs. The receptor was isolated from a male donor in good health and CMV-seropositive. Here is the DNA: TGTGCCTGGAGTGTAGGGACAACGACTGAAGCTTTCTTT. Its translation reads: CAWSVGTTTEAFF.